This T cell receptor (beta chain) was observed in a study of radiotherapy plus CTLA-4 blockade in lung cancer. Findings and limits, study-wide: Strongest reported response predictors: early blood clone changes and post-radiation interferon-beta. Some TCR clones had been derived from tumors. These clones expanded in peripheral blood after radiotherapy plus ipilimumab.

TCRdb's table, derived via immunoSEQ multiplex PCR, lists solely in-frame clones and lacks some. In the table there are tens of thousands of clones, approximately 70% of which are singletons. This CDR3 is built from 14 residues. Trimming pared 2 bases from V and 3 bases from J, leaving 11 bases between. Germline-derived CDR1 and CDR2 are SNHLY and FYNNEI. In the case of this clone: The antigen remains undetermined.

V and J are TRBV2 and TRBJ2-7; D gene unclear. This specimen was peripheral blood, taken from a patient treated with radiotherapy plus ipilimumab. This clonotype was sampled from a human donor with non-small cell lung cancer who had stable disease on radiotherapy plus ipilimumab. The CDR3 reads CASSEILWNYEQYF. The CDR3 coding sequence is TGTGCCAGCAGTGAAATACTATGGAACTACGAGCAGTACTTC.